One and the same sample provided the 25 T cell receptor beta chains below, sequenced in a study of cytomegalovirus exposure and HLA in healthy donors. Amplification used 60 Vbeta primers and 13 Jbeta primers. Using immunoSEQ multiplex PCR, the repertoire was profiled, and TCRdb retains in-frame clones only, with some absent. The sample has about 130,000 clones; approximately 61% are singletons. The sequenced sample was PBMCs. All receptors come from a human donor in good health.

CDR3 residues: CASSLNPPGANTGELFF. The CDR3 nucleotides are TGTGCCAGCAGCTTAAATCCCCCGGGAGCGAACACCGGGGAGCTGTTTTTT. The J gene is TRBJ2-2, the V gene TRBV7-3; maybe TRBD2 (6 bases). CDR1 is SGHTA and CDR2 is FQGTGA in the germline V gene. The CDR3 loop spans 17 amino acids. V was shortened by 1 base and J by 0 bases, with 12 bases between the two germline ends. The full variable domain, rest sourced from reference TRBV7-3 and TRBJ2-2, is GAGVSQTPSNKVTEKGKYVELRCDPISGHTALYWYRQSLGQGPEFLIYFQGTGAADDSGLPNDRFFAVRPEGSVSTLKIQRTERGDSAVYLCASSLNPPGANTGELFFGEGSRLTVL.

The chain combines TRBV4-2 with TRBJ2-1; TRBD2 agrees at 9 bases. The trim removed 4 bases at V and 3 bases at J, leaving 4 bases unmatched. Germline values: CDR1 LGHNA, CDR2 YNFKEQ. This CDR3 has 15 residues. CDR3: CASSPDSGSYNEQFF. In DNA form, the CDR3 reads TGTGCCAGCAGCCCCGATAGCGGGAGCTACAATGAGCAGTTCTTC.

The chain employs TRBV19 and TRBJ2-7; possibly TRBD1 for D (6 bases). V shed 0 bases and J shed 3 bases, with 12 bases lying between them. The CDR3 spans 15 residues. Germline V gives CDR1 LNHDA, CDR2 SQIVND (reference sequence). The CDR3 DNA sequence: TGTGCCAGTAGTATAGAGGCGGGCAGGGGCTACGAGCAGTACTTC. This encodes CASSIEAGRGYEQYF.

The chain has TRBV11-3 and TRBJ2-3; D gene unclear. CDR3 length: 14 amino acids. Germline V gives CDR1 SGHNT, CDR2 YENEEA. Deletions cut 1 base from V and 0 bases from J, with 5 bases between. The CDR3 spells CASSLARSTDTQYF. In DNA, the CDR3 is TGTGCCAGCAGCTTAGCGAGGAGCACAGATACGCAGTATTTT. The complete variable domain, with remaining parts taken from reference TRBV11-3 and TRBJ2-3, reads EAGVVQSPRYKIIEKKQPVAFWCNPISGHNTLYWYLQNLGQGPELLIRYENEEAVDDSQLPKDRFSAERLKGVDSTLKIQPAELGDSAVYLCASSLARSTDTQYFGPGTRLTVL.

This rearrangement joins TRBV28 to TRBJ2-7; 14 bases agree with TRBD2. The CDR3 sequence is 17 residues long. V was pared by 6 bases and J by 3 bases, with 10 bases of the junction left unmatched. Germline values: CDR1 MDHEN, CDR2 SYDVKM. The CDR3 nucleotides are TGTGCCAGCAGAGTCCCCGGGACTAGCGGGAGTGGCTACGAGCAGTACTTC. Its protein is CASRVPGTSGSGYEQYF.

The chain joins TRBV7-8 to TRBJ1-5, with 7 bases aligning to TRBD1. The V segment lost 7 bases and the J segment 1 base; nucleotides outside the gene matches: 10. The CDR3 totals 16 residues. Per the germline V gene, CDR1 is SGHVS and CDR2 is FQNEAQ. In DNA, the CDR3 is TGTGCCAGCACCCTAAAACCACAGGGGAGCAATCAGCCCCAGCATTTT. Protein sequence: CASTLKPQGSNQPQHF.

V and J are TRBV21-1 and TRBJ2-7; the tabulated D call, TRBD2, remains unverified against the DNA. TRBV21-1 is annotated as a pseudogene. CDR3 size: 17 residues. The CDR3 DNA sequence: TGTGCCAGCAGCAAAGGGGGACTAGCGGGAGAGTCCTACGAGCAGTACTTC. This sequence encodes CASSKGGLAGESYEQYF.

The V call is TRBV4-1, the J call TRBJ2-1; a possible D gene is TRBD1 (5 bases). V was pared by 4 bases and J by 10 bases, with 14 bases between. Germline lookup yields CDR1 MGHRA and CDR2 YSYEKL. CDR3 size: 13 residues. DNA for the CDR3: TGCGCCAGCAGCCCCCTGGGGCCGAGGGAGCAGTTCTTC. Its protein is CASSPLGPREQFF.

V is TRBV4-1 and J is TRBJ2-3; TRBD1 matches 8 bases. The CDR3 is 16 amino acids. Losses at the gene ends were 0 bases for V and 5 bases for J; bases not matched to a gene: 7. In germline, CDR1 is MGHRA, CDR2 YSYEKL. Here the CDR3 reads CASSQEGQGAGDTQYF. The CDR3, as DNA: TGCGCCAGCAGCCAAGAAGGTCAGGGGGCCGGAGATACGCAGTATTTT.

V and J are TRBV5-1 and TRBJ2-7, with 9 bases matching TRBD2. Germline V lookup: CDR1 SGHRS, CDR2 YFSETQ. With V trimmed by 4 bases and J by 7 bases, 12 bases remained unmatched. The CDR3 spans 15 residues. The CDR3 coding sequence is TGCGCCAGCAGCCCCCGTGAAAGCGGGAGGTATGAGCAGTACTTC. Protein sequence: CASSPRESGRYEQYF.

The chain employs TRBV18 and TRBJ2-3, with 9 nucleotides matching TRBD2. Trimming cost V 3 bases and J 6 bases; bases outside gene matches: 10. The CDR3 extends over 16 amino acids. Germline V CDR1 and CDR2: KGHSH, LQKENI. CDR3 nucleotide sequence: TGTGCCAGCTCACCCGGCGGGGGGGCCGATCGGGATACGCAGTATTTT. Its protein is CASSPGGGADRDTQYF. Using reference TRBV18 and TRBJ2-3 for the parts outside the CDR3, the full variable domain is NAGVMQNPRHLVRRRGQEARLRCSPMKGHSHVYWYRQLPEEGLKFMVYLQKENIIDESGMPKERFSAEFPKEGPSILRIQQVVRGDSAAYFCASSPGGGADRDTQYFGPGTRLTVL.

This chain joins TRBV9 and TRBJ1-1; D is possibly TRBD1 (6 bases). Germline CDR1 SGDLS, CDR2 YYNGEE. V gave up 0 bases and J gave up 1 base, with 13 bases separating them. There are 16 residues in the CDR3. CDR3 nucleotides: TGTGCCAGCAGCGTAGGGGGGCTGATGTGGAACACTGAAGCTTTCTTT. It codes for CASSVGGLMWNTEAFF.

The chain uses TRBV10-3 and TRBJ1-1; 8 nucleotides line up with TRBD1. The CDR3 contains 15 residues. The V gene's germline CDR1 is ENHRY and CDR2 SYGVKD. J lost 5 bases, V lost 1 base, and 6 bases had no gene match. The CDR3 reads CAISEFRTGRTEAFF. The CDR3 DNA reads TGTGCCATCAGTGAGTTCCGGACAGGGAGGACTGAAGCTTTCTTT.

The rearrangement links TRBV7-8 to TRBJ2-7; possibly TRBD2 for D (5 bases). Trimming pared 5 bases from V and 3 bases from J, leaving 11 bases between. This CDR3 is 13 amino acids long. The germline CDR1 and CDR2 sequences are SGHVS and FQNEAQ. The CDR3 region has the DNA TGTGCCAGCAGCCCCATAGAGGGCTACGAGCAGTACTTC. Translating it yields CASSPIEGYEQYF.

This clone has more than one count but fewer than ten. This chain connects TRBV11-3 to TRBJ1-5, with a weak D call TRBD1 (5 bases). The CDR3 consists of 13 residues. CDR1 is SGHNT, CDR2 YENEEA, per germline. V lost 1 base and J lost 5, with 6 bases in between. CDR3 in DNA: TGTGCCAGCAGCTTAGTAGGGGATCAGCCCCAGCATTTT. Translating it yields CASSLVGDQPQHF.

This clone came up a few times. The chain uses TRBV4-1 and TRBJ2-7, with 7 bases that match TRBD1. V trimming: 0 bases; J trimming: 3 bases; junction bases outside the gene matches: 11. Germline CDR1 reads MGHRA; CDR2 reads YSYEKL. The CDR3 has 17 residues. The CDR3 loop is CASSQEAHGTVGYEQYF. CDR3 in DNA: TGCGCCAGCAGCCAAGAGGCTCACGGGACAGTTGGCTACGAGCAGTACTTC.

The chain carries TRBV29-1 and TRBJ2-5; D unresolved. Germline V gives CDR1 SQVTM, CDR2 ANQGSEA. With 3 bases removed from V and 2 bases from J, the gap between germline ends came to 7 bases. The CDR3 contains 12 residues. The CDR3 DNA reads TGCAGCGTTGATCCTCCTCAAGAGACCCAGTACTTC. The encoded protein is CSVDPPQETQYF.

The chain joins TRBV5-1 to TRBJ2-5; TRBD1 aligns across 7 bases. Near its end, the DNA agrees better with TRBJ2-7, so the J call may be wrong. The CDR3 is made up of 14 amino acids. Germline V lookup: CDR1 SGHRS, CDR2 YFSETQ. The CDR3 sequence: CASSLVDRFYEQYF. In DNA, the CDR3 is TGCGCCAGCAGCTTGGTGGACAGGTTCTACGAGCAGTACTTC.

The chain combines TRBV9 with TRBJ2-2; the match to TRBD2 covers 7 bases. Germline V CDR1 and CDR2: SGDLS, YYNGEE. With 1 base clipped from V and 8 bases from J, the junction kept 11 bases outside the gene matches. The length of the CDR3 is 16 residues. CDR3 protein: CASSVNLAALGGELFF. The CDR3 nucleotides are TGTGCCAGCAGCGTAAATCTAGCGGCCCTCGGGGGGGAGCTGTTTTTT.

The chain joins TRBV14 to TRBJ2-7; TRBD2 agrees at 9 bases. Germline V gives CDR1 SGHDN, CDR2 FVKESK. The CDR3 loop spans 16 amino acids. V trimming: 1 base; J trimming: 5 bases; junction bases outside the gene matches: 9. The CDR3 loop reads CASSQVWREGHHEQYF. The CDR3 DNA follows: TGTGCCAGCAGCCAAGTCTGGCGGGAGGGCCACCACGAGCAGTACTTC.

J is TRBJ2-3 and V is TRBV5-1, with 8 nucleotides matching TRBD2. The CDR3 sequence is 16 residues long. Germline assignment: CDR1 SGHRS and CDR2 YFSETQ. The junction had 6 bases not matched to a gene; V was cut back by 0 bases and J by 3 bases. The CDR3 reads CASSLVSGRGTDTQYF. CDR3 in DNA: TGCGCCAGCAGCTTGGTGAGCGGGAGAGGAACAGATACGCAGTATTTT.

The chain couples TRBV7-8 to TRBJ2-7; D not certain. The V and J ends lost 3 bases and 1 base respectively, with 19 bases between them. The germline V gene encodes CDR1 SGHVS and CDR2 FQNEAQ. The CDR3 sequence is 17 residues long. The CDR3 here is CASSFGASTSSSYEQYF. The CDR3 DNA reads TGTGCCAGCAGCTTCGGCGCCTCGACTTCGTCGTCCTACGAGCAGTACTTC.

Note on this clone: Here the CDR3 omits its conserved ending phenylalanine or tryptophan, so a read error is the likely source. The CDR3 sequence is CASSLKDRASDTQYL. DNA of the CDR3: TGTGCCAGCAGTTTAAAGGACAGAGCATCAGATACGCAGTATTTG. The rearrangement joins TRBV27 to TRBJ2-3; tentatively, D is TRBD1 (6 bases). CDR1 is MNHEY, CDR2 SMNVEV, per germline (reference sequence). The CDR3 sequence is 15 residues long. V shed 2 bases and J shed 4 bases, with 13 bases lying between them.

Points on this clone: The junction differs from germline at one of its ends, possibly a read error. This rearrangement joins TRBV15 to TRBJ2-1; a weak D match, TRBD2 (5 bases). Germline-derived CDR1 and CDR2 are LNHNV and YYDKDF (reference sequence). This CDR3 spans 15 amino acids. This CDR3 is CATGRQVASYNEQFF. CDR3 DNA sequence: TGTGCCACCGGCAGACAAGTAGCGAGCTACAATGAGCAGTTCTTC.

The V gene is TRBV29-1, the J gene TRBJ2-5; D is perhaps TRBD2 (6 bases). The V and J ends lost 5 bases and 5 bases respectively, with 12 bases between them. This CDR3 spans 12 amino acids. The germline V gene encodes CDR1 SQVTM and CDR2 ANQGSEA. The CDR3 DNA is TGCAGCGTTAGACTAGGGGTGGAGACCCAGTACTTC. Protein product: CSVRLGVETQYF.